This TCR beta chain was captured by sequencing in a study of beta chain features in type 1 diabetes. As every portion of the isolated RNA was reverse transcribed, the sequencing read expressed TCRB transcripts. Sequenced by immunoSEQ multiplex PCR; TCRdb stores in-frame clones only, minus some. The table has more than 130,000 clones, 6.9% seen once. This clonotype was obtained from a woman aged 30 to 39 in good health. The sequenced material came from central memory CD4+ T cells from blood.

The CDR3 protein is CASSPTSASYEQYF. CDR3 in DNA: TGTGCCAGCAGCCCCACTAGCGCCTCCTACGAGCAGTACTTC. The gene calls are TRBV7-3 and TRBJ2-7, with 7 nucleotides matching TRBD2. The germline V gene encodes CDR1 SGHTA and CDR2 FQGTGA. This CDR3 has 14 amino acids. J lost 0 bases, V lost 5 bases, and 4 bases had no gene match.